This TCR beta chain was profiled in a study of T cells in Graves' hyperthyroidism and ophthalmopathy. It was RNA transcripts that yielded the amplified TCR beta CDR3 regions. RT-PCR in the first round (using the HTBI primer set) targeted the TCR CDR3. TCRdb reanalysed the multiplex PCR reads using MiXCR and keeps one entry per CDR3 protein. The sample has 400,000 to 600,000 distinct CDR3 sequences; about 16% are singletons. V shed 7 bases and J shed 7 bases, with 17 bases lying between them. Germline loops: CDR1 ENHRY, CDR2 SYGVKD. The CDR3 consists of 13 residues. This clonotype was obtained from a woman under 40 with Graves' ophthalmopathy. The sequenced material came from blood. The V call is TRBV10-3, the J call TRBJ2-7; TRBD1 might be the D (6 bases). The CDR3 sequence is CAIKGQLSEEQYF. CDR3 DNA sequence: TGTGCCATCAAAGGACAGCTCTCTGAAGAGCAGTACTTC.